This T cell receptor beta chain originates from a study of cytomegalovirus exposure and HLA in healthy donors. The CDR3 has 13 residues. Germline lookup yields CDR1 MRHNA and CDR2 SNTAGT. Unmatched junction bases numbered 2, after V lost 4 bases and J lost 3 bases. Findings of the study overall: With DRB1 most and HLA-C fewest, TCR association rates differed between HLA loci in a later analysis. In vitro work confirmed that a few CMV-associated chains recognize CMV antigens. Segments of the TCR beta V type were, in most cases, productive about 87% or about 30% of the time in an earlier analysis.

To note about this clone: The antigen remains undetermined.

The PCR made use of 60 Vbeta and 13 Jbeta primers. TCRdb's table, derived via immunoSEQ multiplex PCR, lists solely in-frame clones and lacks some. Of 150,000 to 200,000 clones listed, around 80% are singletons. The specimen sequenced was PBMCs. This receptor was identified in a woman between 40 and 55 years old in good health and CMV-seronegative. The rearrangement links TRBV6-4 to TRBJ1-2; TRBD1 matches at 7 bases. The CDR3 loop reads CASSATGDYGYTF. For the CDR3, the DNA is TGTGCCAGCAGTGCCACAGGGGACTATGGCTACACCTTC.